The 15 T cell receptor beta chains below all came from one sample that was sequenced in a study of shared clonotypes between healthy human individuals (dated by TCRdb to about 2020). The library was generated by the immunoSEQ multiplex PCR assay. This immuneACCESS table, as held by TCRdb, lists in-frame sequences with V and J called but not all clones. Of the missing ones, under half trace to an unresolved V gene in checked studies; the others have no known cause. The sample table contains about 960,000 clones; only one count was recorded for 70% to 85% of them. Of the sample, roughly 1.5% falls within the top ten clones. The sequencing input was memory CD4+ T cells sorted from blood. Interpreted using the paper, the cell subset or site label stands for: CD45RA-negative fraction. These TCRs come from a man aged 18-30 years in good health.

The rearrangement links TRBV11-2 to TRBJ2-2, with TRBD2 identical over 9 bases. After removal of 0 bases from V and 1 base from J, the junction contained 3 bases not matched to a gene. There are 17 residues in the CDR3. From germline, CDR1 is SGHAT and CDR2 FQNNGV. This CDR3 is CASSLDSSGGNTGELFF. For the CDR3, the DNA is TGTGCCAGCAGCTTAGATAGTAGCGGGGGGAACACCGGGGAGCTGTTTTTT.

V usage is TRBV28 and J usage is TRBJ1-5; tentative D call: TRBD1 (6 bases). Germline loops: CDR1 MDHEN, CDR2 SYDVKM. The V gene lost 3 bases and the J gene lost 0 bases, with 12 bases spanning the gap. There are 16 residues in the CDR3. The CDR3 bases are TGTGCCAGCAGTTTTGGGACATCCCTTAGCAATCAGCCCCAGCATTTT. Its translation: CASSFGTSLSNQPQHF.

This clone was seen a single time. A read error may be the cause here, since a much bigger clone is one base away. The chain uses TRBV6-6 and TRBJ2-7; D unclear. Per the germline V gene, CDR1 is MNHNY and CDR2 is SVGAGI (reference sequence). The CDR3 consists of 11 residues. V was clipped by 5 bases and J by 4 bases, with 6 bases between them. The CDR3 loop is CASSNTYEQYF. CDR3 DNA sequence: TGTGCCAGCAGTAATACTTACGAGCAGTACTTC.

The chain links TRBV19 to TRBJ1-5; the D is unclear. V lost 1 base, J lost 1 base, and 8 bases lay in between. CDR1 and CDR2 (germline): LNHDA, SQIVND (reference sequence). The CDR3 extends over 15 amino acids. CDR3 sequence reads: CASSIVARSNQPQHF. The CDR3 DNA follows: TGTGCCAGTAGTATAGTGGCAAGAAGCAATCAGCCCCAGCATTTT.

The chain has TRBV9 and TRBJ2-5; TRBD1 matches 8 bases. The germline V gene encodes CDR1 SGDLS and CDR2 YYNGEE. The CDR3 is 15 residues long. The V gene end was trimmed by 1 base and the J gene end by 4 bases; junction bases not matched to a gene: 6. The CDR3 coding sequence is TGTGCCAGCAGCGTACAGGGGGCGCAAACAGAGACCCAGTACTTC. This sequence encodes CASSVQGAQTETQYF.

This chain joins TRBV5-1 and TRBJ1-2; D uncertain. Germline values: CDR1 SGHRS, CDR2 YFSETQ. V lost 1 base and J 8 bases, leaving 9 bases between the germline ends. The CDR3 is 12 amino acids. The CDR3 sequence: CASSLNRMGYTF. The CDR3 coding sequence is TGCGCCAGCAGCTTGAATAGAATGGGCTACACCTTC. Complete variable domain (other parts from reference TRBV5-1 and TRBJ1-2): KAGVTQTPRYLIKTRGQQVTLSCSPISGHRSVSWYQQTPGQGLQFLFEYFSETQRNKGNFPGRFSGRQFSNSRSEMNVSTLELGDSALYLCASSLNRMGYTFGSGTRLTVV.

This chain connects TRBV11-3 to TRBJ2-5, with TRBD1 identical over 10 bases. CDR3 size: 13 residues. After removal of 5 bases from V and 11 bases from J, the junction contained 8 bases not matched to a gene. Germline V CDR1 and CDR2: SGHNT, YENEEA. The CDR3 DNA reads as TGTGCCAGCAGCCCGACAGGGGGCCGGGAGCAGTACTTC. Protein: CASSPTGGREQYF.

This clone was seen at least ten times. The chain joins TRBV28 to TRBJ2-7; D unclear. The length of the CDR3 is 12 residues. The germline V gene has CDR1 MDHEN and CDR2 SYDVKM. Trimming shortened V by 6 bases and J by 2 bases, and 8 bases separated the two germline ends. CDR3 region: CASRGKTYEQYF. Written as DNA, the CDR3 is TGTGCCAGCAGGGGTAAGACCTACGAGCAGTACTTC.

This rearrangement joins TRBV7-6 to TRBJ2-7, with TRBD1 matching over 10 bases. Germline assignment: CDR1 SGHVS and CDR2 FNYEAQ. The CDR3 covers 14 residues. With V trimmed by 6 bases and J by 5 bases, 7 bases remained unmatched. The CDR3 DNA follows: TGTGCCAGCAGTGACGGACAGGGGGTTCACGAGCAGTACTTC. It is translated as CASSDGQGVHEQYF.

V usage is TRBV30 and J usage is TRBJ1-1; no firm D call. V was trimmed by 3 bases and J by 2 bases, leaving 10 bases between them. CDR3 size: 13 residues. Per germline, CDR1 GTSNPN and CDR2 SVGIG (reference sequence). Here the CDR3 reads CAWRDVGNTEAFF. The DNA for the CDR3 is TGTGCCTGGAGGGACGTAGGTAACACTGAAGCTTTCTTT.

Concerning this clone itself: Relative to the germline gene, one junction end is altered; a read error may explain this. The chain employs TRBV7-7 and TRBJ2-3, with a weak D call TRBD2 (6 bases). The CDR3 spans 14 residues. Looked up from germline, CDR1 is SSHAT and CDR2 is FNYEAQ (reference sequence). CDR3 nucleotides: TGTGCTAGCAGCCCCCGGGGGAGGACAGATACGCAGTATTTT. This sequence encodes CASSPRGRTDTQYF.

The rearrangement joins TRBV5-1 to TRBJ2-3, with TRBD1 identical over 11 bases. The germline V gene encodes CDR1 SGHRS and CDR2 YFSETQ. The CDR3 has 16 amino acids. Losses at the gene ends were 2 bases for V and 2 bases for J; bases not matched to a gene: 4. The CDR3 nucleotides read TGCGCCAGCAGCTTAACGGGACAGGGGGTCACAGATACGCAGTATTTT. It is translated as CASSLTGQGVTDTQYF.

In this sample, this clone turned up a few times. V usage is TRBV18 and J usage is TRBJ1-1; D uncertain. The CDR3 sequence is 13 residues long. V lost 2 bases and J lost 1, with 5 bases in between. Germline-derived CDR1 and CDR2 are KGHSH and LQKENI. CDR3 amino acids: CASSPSPNTEAFF. The CDR3 nucleotides are TGTGCCAGCTCACCATCCCCGAACACTGAAGCTTTCTTT.

Here the CDR3 reads CSVGRPSSTDTQYF. In DNA, the CDR3 is TGCAGCGTTGGCCGGCCTAGTAGCACAGATACGCAGTATTTT. The V call is TRBV29-1, the J call TRBJ2-3; no clear D gene. Germline V gene sequence: CDR1 SQVTM, CDR2 ANQGSEA. V lost 4 bases and J lost 0, with 11 bases in between. The CDR3 runs 14 residues.

V usage is TRBV11-2 and J usage is TRBJ1-5; D unresolved. Trimming left V 5 bases short and J 4 bases short, with 15 bases between. Germline CDR1 SGHAT, CDR2 FQNNGV. The CDR3 has 15 amino acids. This CDR3 is CASSPGTGYNQPQHF. CDR3 nucleotides: TGTGCCAGCAGCCCAGGAACGGGTTATAATCAGCCCCAGCATTTT.